Shown below are 3 T cell receptor beta chains from a single sample sequenced in a study of OX40 agonist ivuxolimab in advanced cancers. This table comes from immunoSEQ multiplex PCR, and its TCRdb copy is limited to in-frame clones, with some not included. The sample shows 45,000 to 50,000 clones, roughly 93% of them seen only once. The specimen comprised CD4+ or CD8+ T cells sorted from blood, sampled in a trial of the OX40 agonist ivuxolimab. All receptors come from an adult with an advanced solid tumor such as melanoma, head and neck, liver or kidney cancer.

The chain recombines TRBV6-5 with TRBJ1-2; 8 nucleotides agree with TRBD1. The ends lost 6 bases at V and 4 bases at J; junction bases unmatched: 4. The germline V gene encodes CDR1 MNHEY and CDR2 SVGAGI. CDR3 length: 13 amino acids. CDR3 sequence: CASSGTGAYGYTF. CDR3 bases: TGTGCCAGCAGCGGGACAGGTGCCTATGGCTACACCTTC.

CDR3 amino acids: CASSGGDRGYEQYF. CDR3 DNA sequence: TGTGCCAGTTCCGGGGGGGACAGGGGCTACGAGCAGTACTTC. V usage is TRBV7-6 and J usage is TRBJ2-7, with TRBD1 identical over 10 bases. The CDR3 covers 14 residues. J lost 3 bases, V lost 9 bases, and 8 bases had no gene match. From germline, CDR1 is SGHVS and CDR2 FNYEAQ. The entire variable domain, with the rest obtained from reference TRBV7-6 and TRBJ2-7, is as follows: GAGVSQSPRYKVTKRGQDVALRCDPISGHVSLYWYRQALGQGPEFLTYFNYEAQQDKSGLPNDRFSAERPEGSISTLTIQRTEQRDSAMYRCASSGGDRGYEQYFGPGTRLTVT.

The rearrangement links TRBV7-9 to TRBJ2-7; D is ambiguous. Germline lookup yields CDR1 SEHNR and CDR2 FQNEAQ (reference sequence). V was trimmed by 4 bases and J by 5 bases, leaving 9 bases between them. This CDR3 spans 12 amino acids. The DNA for the CDR3 is TGTGCCAGCAGCTACTCTGCGGACGAGCAGTACTTC. This sequence encodes CASSYSADEQYF.